The 14 T cell receptor beta chains listed next were all sequenced from one sample in a study of CD8 T cells in Susac syndrome. Roughly 0.45 to 1 ug RNA was reverse transcribed with random hexamers. From the immunoSEQ multiplex PCR reads, TCRdb called clonotypes with MiXCR, one entry per CDR3 protein. The sample gives 190,000 or so distinct CDR3 sequences, just under 95% of which show up once; just over 0.08% is in the top ten. Material for sequencing was CD4+ T cells from PBMCs. The receptors were sampled from a human donor with multiple sclerosis.

The chain joins TRBV30 to TRBJ2-7; 9 bases map to TRBD2. Germline CDR1 is GTSNPN and CDR2 is SVGIG (reference sequence). The CDR3 spans 11 residues. Trimming cost V 4 bases and J 12 bases; bases outside gene matches: 7. Written as DNA, the CDR3 is TGTGCCTGGAACGAGCGGGGGGACTCGTACTTC. It specifies CAWNERGDSYF. Supplemented by reference TRBV30 and TRBJ2-7, the full variable domain reads SQTIHQWPATLVQPVGSPLSLECTVEGTSNPNLYWYRQAAGRGLQLLFYSVGIGQISSEVPQNLSASRPQDRQFILSSKKLLLSDSGFYLCAWNERGDSYFGPGTRLTVT.

The rearrangement links TRBV11-2 to TRBJ2-1, with no clear D. The CDR3 length is 9 residues. V was clipped by 10 bases and J by 10 bases, with 8 bases between them. CDR1 and CDR2 (germline): SGHAT, FQNNGV. The CDR3 DNA reads TGTGCCACCCCTGGGGAGCAGTTCTTC. This codes for CATPGEQFF.

The sample holds one count of this clonotype. The CDR3 nucleotides are TGCAGTGCGGCGCAGCAGCCGAACACCGGGGAGCTGTTTTTT. Translating it yields CSAAQQPNTGELFF. The rearrangement uses TRBV20-1 and TRBJ2-2; D call uncertain. CDR1 is DFQATT and CDR2 is SNEGSKA in the germline V gene (reference sequence). V shed 6 bases and J shed 0 bases, with 11 bases lying between them. The CDR3 is 14 amino acids.

The chain carries TRBV5-1 and TRBJ1-6; D unresolved. Germline-derived CDR1 and CDR2 are SGHRS and YFSETQ. The V gene lost 7 bases and the J gene lost 10 bases, with 0 bases spanning the gap. The CDR3 has 8 amino acids. CDR3 sequence: CASSPLHF. The CDR3 DNA follows: TGCGCCAGCTCACCCCTCCACTTT.

The chain couples TRBV20-1 to TRBJ1-1; 8 nucleotides line up with TRBD1. After removal of 3 bases from V and 7 bases from J, the junction contained 7 bases not matched to a gene. The CDR3 has 13 amino acids. Per germline, CDR1 DFQATT and CDR2 SNEGSKA (reference sequence). CDR3 in DNA: TGCAGTGCTAGGGAAACAGGGGGTAATGAAGCTTTCTTT. Encoded protein: CSARETGGNEAFF.

This clonotype occurred once. The chain is built from TRBV3-1 and TRBJ2-1; TRBD2 agrees at 8 bases. Germline loops: CDR1 LGHDT, CDR2 YNNKEL (reference sequence). There are 14 residues in the CDR3. V lost 1 base, J lost 9 bases, and 5 bases stayed unmatched. The CDR3 sequence is CASSQARGGSEQFF. The CDR3 DNA reads TGTGCCAGCAGCCAAGCACGGGGGGGCAGTGAGCAGTTCTTC.

The V call is TRBV5-1, the J call TRBJ2-1; D is possibly TRBD2 (5 bases). The CDR3 covers 14 residues. Trimming cost V 4 bases and J 5 bases, with 13 bases left between them. Germline V gene data show CDR1 as SGHRS and CDR2 as YFSETQ. CDR3 sequence (DNA): TGCGCCAGCAGCCCCGTTCCCGGGGACAATGAGCAGTTCTTC. Amino acids: CASSPVPGDNEQFF.

The chain employs TRBV30 and TRBJ2-3; TRBD1 might be the D (6 bases). The CDR3 sequence is 14 residues long. V was shortened by 0 bases and J by 10 bases, with 17 bases between the two germline ends. Looked up from germline, CDR1 is GTSNPN and CDR2 is SVGIG (reference sequence). CDR3 sequence (DNA): TGTGCCTGGAGTGTAGCTGGCAGGGGAGTGTCGCAGTATTTT. Amino acids: CAWSVAGRGVSQYF.

This chain links TRBV20-1 with TRBJ2-3; tentative D call: TRBD2 (6 bases). This CDR3 is built from 15 residues. Germline V CDR1 and CDR2: DFQATT, SNEGSKA (reference sequence). The germline V and J ends were trimmed by 5 bases and 3 bases, with 18 bases remaining between them. The CDR3 DNA is TGCAGTGCTTCCTTGGGGGGAGGAACTACAGATACGCAGTATTTT. Its protein product is CSASLGGGTTDTQYF.

This chain uses TRBV27 with TRBJ2-7; 12 nucleotides agree with TRBD2. The CDR3 sequence is 17 residues long. Germline V gene lookup returns CDR1 MNHEY and CDR2 SMNVEV (reference sequence). Unmatched junction bases numbered 12, after V lost 5 bases and J lost 4 bases. The DNA of the CDR3 is TGTGCCAGCAGTGAAACTAGCGGGGGGACGGTCCTATACGAGCAGTACTTC. Its translation is CASSETSGGTVLYEQYF.

The CDR3 loop is CSVGGTKHEQYF. The CDR3 DNA is TGCAGCGTTGGAGGGACAAAGCACGAGCAGTACTTC. The J gene is TRBJ2-7, the V gene TRBV29-1; D possibly corresponds to TRBD1 (6 bases). This CDR3 spans 12 amino acids. Trimming removed 4 bases at V and 5 bases at J, with 12 bases between. Per the germline V gene, CDR1 is SQVTM and CDR2 is ANQGSEA.

The chain couples TRBV12-3 or TRBV12-4 to TRBJ1-5; D remains ambiguous. The V gene lost 7 bases and the J gene lost 6 bases, with 19 bases spanning the gap. CDR3 length: 15 residues. In nucleotides, the CDR3 is TGTGCCAGCAACCCTTCGGGCGGGGTTAGTCAGCCCCAGCATTTT. Translating it yields CASNPSGGVSQPQHF.

The V gene is TRBV3-1, the J gene TRBJ2-1, with D possibly matching TRBD2 (6 bases). V lost 3 bases, J lost 10 bases, and 16 bases lay in between. In germline, CDR1 is LGHDT, CDR2 YNNKEL (reference sequence). The CDR3 loop spans 14 amino acids. The CDR3 reads CASSQGRSREEQFF. The CDR3 region has the DNA TGTGCCAGCAGCCAGGGGAGGTCCCGGGAGGAGCAGTTCTTC.

The J gene is TRBJ1-2, the V gene TRBV5-1; D uncertain. CDR3 length equals 14 residues. V was pared by 1 base and J by 4 bases, with 11 bases between. The germline gives CDR1 SGHRS, CDR2 YFSETQ. CDR3 nucleotide sequence: TGCGCCAGCAGCTTGTCGGCCTCCTTCTATGGCTACACCTTC. It yields the protein CASSLSASFYGYTF.